This is a list of T cell receptor beta chains from one sample in a study of blood T cell repertoires in COVID-19. Assay: immunoSEQ multiplex PCR; the TCRdb copy retains only in-frame clones and omits some. The table has 250,000 to 300,000 clones, roughly four fifths seen once. Sequencing was performed on PBMCs or T cells enriched from blood (not recorded which). These receptors came from a man aged 25 to 40 with acute COVID-19. The CDR3 runs from the conserved cysteine through the conserved F or W. The order of the fields is V gene, J gene, D gene, clone size, CDR3 protein, CDR3 DNA. A D gene is named only where the DNA matches it firmly. Rows give clone size only sometimes, using once, few, many, or a class for an expanded clone.

>TRBV15|TRBJ2-1|NA|NA
CATSRDPGYGNEQFF
TGTGCCACCAGCAGAGATCCAGGGTACGGCAATGAGCAGTTCTTC
>TRBV15|TRBJ1-6|NA|NA
CATSRELEDSPLHF
TGTGCCACCAGCAGAGAATTGGAGGATTCACCCCTCCACTTT
>TRBV5-1|TRBJ1-5|NA|NA
CASSPEGVRNQPQHF
TGCGCCAGCAGCCCCGAGGGCGTTCGCAATCAGCCCCAGCATTTT
>TRBV13|TRBJ2-2|TRBD2|few
CASSLFLAGLIGELFF
TGTGCCAGCAGCTTATTCCTAGCGGGATTAATCGGGGAGCTGTTTTTT
>TRBV27|TRBJ1-4|TRBD1|NA
CASSPGGQGGEKLFF
TGTGCCAGCAGTCCGGGGGGACAGGGTGGTGAAAAACTGTTTTTT
>TRBV29-1|TRBJ2-1|TRBD1|NA
CSASTGEGWNEQFF
TGCAGCGCTTCAACAGGGGAAGGGTGGAATGAGCAGTTCTTC
>TRBV29-1|TRBJ2-1|NA|NA
CSVGAEGQEQFF
TGCAGCGTTGGAGCCGAAGGACAGGAGCAGTTCTTC
>TRBV7-2|TRBJ2-1|TRBD2|NA
CASSTTSGRSNEQFF
TGTGCCAGCAGCACAACTAGCGGGAGATCCAATGAGCAGTTCTTC
>TRBV6-5|TRBJ2-3|NA|NA
CASRKGVGSDTQYF
TGTGCCAGCAGGAAAGGGGTCGGGTCAGATACGCAGTATTTT
>TRBV7-9|TRBJ2-1|TRBD2|many
CASSTGLATLSMYNEQFF
TGTGCCAGCAGCACGGGACTAGCGACACTCTCCATGTACAATGAGCAGTTCTTC
>TRBV9|TRBJ1-1|NA|once
CASSVDGPSTAFF
TGTGCCAGCAGCGTAGATGGGCCATCCACGGCTTTCTTT
>TRBV19|TRBJ1-2|NA|NA
CASSSFYGYTF
TGTGCCAGTAGTTCCTTCTATGGCTACACCTTC
>TRBV5-1|TRBJ2-2|TRBD1|NA
CASSWRQGGGTGELFF
TGTGCCAGCAGCTGGAGACAGGGTGGCGGCACCGGGGAGCTGTTTTTT
>TRBV4-1|TRBJ1-2|NA|few
CASSQELGWGLYGYTF
TGCGCCAGCAGCCAAGAGTTAGGTTGGGGGCTCTATGGCTACACCTTC
>TRBV28|TRBJ2-3|NA|NA
CASSLMTGTQYF
TGTGCCAGCAGTTTGATGACGGGTACGCAGTATTTT
>TRBV19|TRBJ1-2|TRBD1|NA
CASRSRGTVDGYTF
TGTGCCAGTCGAAGCCGGGGGACAGTCGACGGCTACACCTTC
>TRBV4-3|TRBJ1-3|NA|NA
CASSQDQGPFSGNTIYF
TGCGCCAGCAGCCAAGATCAGGGGCCCTTCTCTGGAAACACCATATATTTT
>TRBV30|TRBJ2-1|TRBD2|NA
CAWSGTSSYNEQFF
TGTGCCTGGAGTGGGACTAGCTCCTACAATGAGCAGTTCTTC
>TRBV20-1|TRBJ2-3|NA|NA
CSANRVKEQYF
TGCAGTGCTAATAGAGTGAAAGAGCAGTATTTT
>TRBV10-3|TRBJ1-3|TRBD1|NA
CAISLGQGGGNTIYF
TGTGCCATCAGCTTAGGACAGGGCGGCGGAAACACCATATATTTT
>TRBV7-8|TRBJ2-2|NA|NA
CASSLGVMGRYSGPGELFF
TGTGCCAGCAGCTTAGGTGTGATGGGGAGATACTCCGGCCCCGGGGAGCTGTTTTTT
>TRBV18|TRBJ1-1|NA|NA
CASSPNRNGRVSTEAFF
TGTGCCAGCTCACCAAATCGAAATGGCAGGGTAAGCACTGAAGCTTTCTTT
>TRBV7-9|TRBJ1-1|TRBD1|NA
CASRPGQLNTEAFF
TGTGCCAGCAGACCGGGACAGTTGAACACTGAAGCTTTCTTT
>TRBV27|TRBJ1-3|NA|few
CASSLGAGGNTIYF
TGTGCCAGCAGTTTAGGGGCAGGGGGAAACACCATATATTTT
>TRBV5-1|TRBJ1-1|TRBD1|NA
CASSPQTGGEAFF
TGCGCCAGCAGCCCCCAGACAGGGGGGGAAGCTTTCTTT
>TRBV28|TRBJ1-1|NA|once
CASLMGGALNTEAFF
TGTGCCAGCCTCATGGGGGGGGCCCTGAACACTGAAGCTTTCTTT